The T cell receptor (beta chain) under discussion was sequenced for a study of OX40 agonist ivuxolimab in advanced cancers. About the research overall: Recorded diagnoses for dose-escalation patients were hepatocellular carcinoma, melanoma, renal cell or head and neck cancer. Study-wide results and limits: Mean expanded clone counts were higher in CD8+ than CD4+ T cells.

As regards this clone: Its antigen is as yet unknown.

The data were produced by immunoSEQ multiplex PCR, yet TCRdb's version contains in-frame clones alone and is incomplete. The sample shows approximately 49,000 clones, approximately 84% of them seen only once. Trimming left V 5 bases short and J 1 base short, with 7 bases between. Germline V gene sequence: CDR1 LNHDA, CDR2 SQIVND (reference sequence). CDR3 length: 13 residues. The receptor comes from an adult with an advanced solid tumor such as melanoma, head and neck, liver or kidney cancer. Here the sequenced sample was CD4+ or CD8+ T cells sorted from blood, taken in a trial of the OX40 agonist ivuxolimab. The rearrangement links TRBV19 to TRBJ2-3, with D unresolved. The CDR3 DNA reads as TGTGCCAGTAGTCTGCGGCGCACAGATACGCAGTATTTT. It specifies CASSLRRTDTQYF.